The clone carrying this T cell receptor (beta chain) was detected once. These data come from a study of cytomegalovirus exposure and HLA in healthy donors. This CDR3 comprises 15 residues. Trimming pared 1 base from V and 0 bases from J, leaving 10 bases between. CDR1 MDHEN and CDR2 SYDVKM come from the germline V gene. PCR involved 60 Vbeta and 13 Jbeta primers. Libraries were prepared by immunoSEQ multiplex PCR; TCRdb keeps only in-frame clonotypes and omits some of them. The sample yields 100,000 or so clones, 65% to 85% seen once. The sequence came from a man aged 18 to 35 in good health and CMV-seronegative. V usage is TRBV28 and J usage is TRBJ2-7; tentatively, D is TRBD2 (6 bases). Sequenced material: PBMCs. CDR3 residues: CASSLSPGGSYEQYF. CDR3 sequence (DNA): TGTGCCAGCAGTTTATCCCCCGGGGGCTCCTACGAGCAGTACTTC.